One TCR beta chain is described in this entry. These data come from a study of OX40 agonist ivuxolimab in advanced cancers. Study details: Earlier anti-PD-1, anti-PD-L1 or anti-CTLA-4 therapy was permitted; 35% to 50% had received some.

The assay was immunoSEQ multiplex PCR, and TCRdb's table has in-frame clones only and misses some. In the table there are 83,000 or so clones, 80% to 90% of which are singletons. The V gene's germline CDR1 is MNHNY and CDR2 SVGAGI (reference sequence). The V and J ends lost 2 bases and 6 bases respectively, with 14 bases between them. The CDR3 covers 14 residues. The source of this sequence is an adult with an advanced solid tumor such as melanoma, head and neck, liver or kidney cancer. The V call is TRBV6-6, the J call TRBJ2-7, with a tentative D call TRBD2 (5 bases). This material consisted of CD4+ or CD8+ T cells sorted from blood, taken in a trial of the OX40 agonist ivuxolimab. CDR3 region: CASSYPPGDSEQYF. In nucleotides, the CDR3 is TGTGCCAGCAGTTACCCCCCCGGGGATAGCGAGCAGTACTTC.